This T cell receptor beta chain is drawn from a study of CD8+ T cells in alopecia areata. General study results and limits: Higher clonality was seen in lesional scalp than in normal scalp, especially in alopecia totalis/universalis. As there was one nonresponder, how baseline CD8+ expansion relates to response remains uncertain. Mice showed TCR sharing more clearly than patients did, possibly owing to HLA.

cDNA reverse transcribed from extracted RNA served as the sequencing template. The method was immunoSEQ multiplex PCR; TCRdb's version includes in-frame clones alone and lacks a portion of them. The table has 200,000 to 250,000 clones, roughly two fifths seen once. This sample's treatment: oral pan-JAK inhibitor, 5-10 mg twice daily. Details on this clone: Its antigen remains unidentified.

Sequencing was performed on CD4+ T cells sorted from blood, taken at roughly week 30, from a patient treated with tofacitinib. The clonotype comes from a human donor with alopecia areata.

The CDR3 reads CASSLQGIGGKLFF. CDR3 DNA sequence: TGCGCCAGCAGCTTACAGGGAATCGGAGGAAAACTGTTTTTT. The chain employs TRBV5-1 and TRBJ1-4; D may be TRBD1 (6 bases). Germline V gene sequence: CDR1 SGHRS, CDR2 YFSETQ. V lost 2 bases, J lost 10 bases, and 15 bases lay in between. This CDR3 has 14 amino acids.